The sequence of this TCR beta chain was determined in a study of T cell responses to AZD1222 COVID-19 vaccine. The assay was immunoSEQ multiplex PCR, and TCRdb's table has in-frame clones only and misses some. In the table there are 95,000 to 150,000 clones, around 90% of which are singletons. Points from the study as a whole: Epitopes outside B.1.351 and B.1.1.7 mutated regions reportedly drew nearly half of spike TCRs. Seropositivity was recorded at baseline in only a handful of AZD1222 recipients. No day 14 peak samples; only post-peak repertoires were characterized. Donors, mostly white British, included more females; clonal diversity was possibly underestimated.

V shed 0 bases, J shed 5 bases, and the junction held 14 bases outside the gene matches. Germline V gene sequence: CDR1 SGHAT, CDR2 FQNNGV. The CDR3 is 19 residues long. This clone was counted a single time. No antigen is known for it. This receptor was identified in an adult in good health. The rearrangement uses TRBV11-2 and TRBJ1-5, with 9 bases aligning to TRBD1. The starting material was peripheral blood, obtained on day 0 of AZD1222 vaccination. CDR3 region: CASSLDLNTGTGKYQPQHF. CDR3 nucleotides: TGTGCCAGCAGCTTAGACCTTAATACCGGGACAGGGAAATATCAGCCCCAGCATTTT.